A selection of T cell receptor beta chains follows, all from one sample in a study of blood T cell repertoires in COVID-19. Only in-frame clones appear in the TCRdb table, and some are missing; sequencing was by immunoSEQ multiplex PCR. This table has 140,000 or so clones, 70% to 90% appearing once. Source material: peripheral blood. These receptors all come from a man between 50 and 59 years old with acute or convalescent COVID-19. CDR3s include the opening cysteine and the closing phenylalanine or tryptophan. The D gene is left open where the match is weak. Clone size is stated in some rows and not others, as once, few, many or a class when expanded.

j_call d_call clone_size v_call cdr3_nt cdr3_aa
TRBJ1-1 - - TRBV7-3 TGTGCCAGCAGCCAACAGGGAGACACTGAAGCTTTCTTT CASSQQGDTEAFF
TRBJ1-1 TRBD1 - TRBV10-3 TGTGCCATCACCCCCAACAGGGGTCACACTGAAGCTTTCTTT CAITPNRGHTEAFF
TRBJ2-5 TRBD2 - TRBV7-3 TGTGCCAGCAGCTTATCAGGACTAGCGGAAGAGACCCAGTACTTC CASSLSGLAEETQYF
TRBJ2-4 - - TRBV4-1 TGCGCCAGCAGCCAAGACTATGGCAAAAACATTCAGTACTTC CASSQDYGKNIQYF
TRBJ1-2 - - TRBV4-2 TGTGCCAGCAGCCAAGAAGCGACGAACTATGGCTACACCTTC CASSQEATNYGYTF
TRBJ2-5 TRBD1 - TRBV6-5 TGTGCCAGCAGTATACAGGGGGCTCGGGAGACCCAGTACTTC CASSIQGARETQYF
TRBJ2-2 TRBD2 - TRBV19 TGTGCCACCCGCAGACTAGCGGGGGGGATCGGGGAGCTGTTTTTT CATRRLAGGIGELFF
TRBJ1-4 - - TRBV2 TGTGCCAGCAGCTCACAGGGAACTAATGAAAAACTGTTTTTT CASSSQGTNEKLFF
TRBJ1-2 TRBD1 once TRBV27 TGTGCCAGCAGTCGAAACCGACAGGGCGAAGGCTACACCTTC CASSRNRQGEGYTF
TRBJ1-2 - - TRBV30 TGTGCCTGGACGCCGGTGAACCTCTATGGCTACACCTTC CAWTPVNLYGYTF
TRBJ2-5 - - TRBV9 TGTGCCAGCAGCCCTAGAGGGGGGGCGCAGGCCCAAGAGACCCAGTACTTC CASSPRGGAQAQETQYF
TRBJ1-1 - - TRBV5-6 TGTGCCAGCAGCCGACGGGATATCGGCACTGAAGCTTTCTTT CASSRRDIGTEAFF
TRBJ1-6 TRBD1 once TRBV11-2 TGTGCCAGCAGCTTAACCCCCGAGGCAGGGGGCGCCCGCTCACCCCTCCACTTT CASSLTPEAGGARSPLHF
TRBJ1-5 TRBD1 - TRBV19 TGTGCCAGTAGCGGGACAGTTAGCAATCAGCCCCAGCATTTT CASSGTVSNQPQHF
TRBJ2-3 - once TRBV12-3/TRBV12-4 TGTGCCAGCAGTTTGAGAGATACGCAGTATTTT CASSLRDTQYF